Presented here are 7 T cell receptor beta chains from one specimen sequenced in a study of T cells in tuberculosis. Only in-frame clones appear in the TCRdb table, and some are missing; sequencing was by immunoSEQ multiplex PCR. The table lists about 59,000 clones, about 86% of them singletons. After thawing and overnight rest, PBMC were stained with GMM-loaded CD1B tetramer, viability dye and anti-CD3 for sorting. The lipid loaded on the CD1B tetramers was C32 glucose monomycolate from Rhodococcus equi. Sample: CD1b-GMM tetramer-negative cells sorted from PBMCs. The receptors originated from an adult woman with latent tuberculosis.

Note on this clone: This sample also contains other DNA sequences that code for the same CDR3. The chain uses TRBV18 and TRBJ2-7; D not resolved. The CDR3 is made up of 13 amino acids. In germline, CDR1 is KGHSH, CDR2 LQKENI. V gave up 6 bases and J gave up 0 bases, with 9 bases separating them. The chain's CDR3 is CASSPPSSYEQYF. In DNA, the CDR3 is TGTGCCAGCTCGCCTCCGAGCTCCTACGAGCAGTACTTC.

The chain uses TRBV6-1 and TRBJ2-7, with 7 positions matching TRBD1. The germline V gene encodes CDR1 MNHNS and CDR2 SASEGT. Trimming cost V 5 bases and J 0 bases; bases outside gene matches: 4. CDR3 length: 14 residues. The CDR3 DNA follows: TGTGCCAGCAGTACAGGGGCTAACTCCTACGAGCAGTACTTC. This sequence encodes CASSTGANSYEQYF.

The sample holds a few counts of this clone. V is TRBV29-1 and J is TRBJ1-3, with TRBD1 identical over 9 bases. V shed 4 bases, J shed 3 bases, and the junction held 7 bases outside the gene matches. The germline gives CDR1 SQVTM, CDR2 ANQGSEA. There are 15 residues in the CDR3. Here the CDR3 reads CSVGGGTGLGNTIYF. In nucleotides, the CDR3 is TGCAGCGTTGGAGGTGGGACAGGGCTTGGAAACACCATATATTTT. The full variable domain, in which reference TRBV29-1 and TRBJ1-3 provide the parts outside the CDR3, is SAVISQKPSRDICQRGTSLTIQCQVDSQVTMMFWYRQQPGQSLTLIATANQGSEATYESGFVIDKFPISRPNLTFSTLTVSNMSPEDSSIYLCSVGGGTGLGNTIYFGEGSWLTVV.

This clone occurred a few times. The chain couples TRBV20-1 to TRBJ1-1; D possibly corresponds to TRBD1 (5 bases). Trimming stripped 5 bases from V and 4 bases from J, with 8 bases between. This CDR3 spans 11 amino acids. Germline V CDR1 and CDR2: DFQATT, SNEGSKA (reference sequence). In DNA form, the CDR3 reads TGCAGTGCTGAAAGGGGCACTGAAGCTTTCTTT. It encodes CSAERGTEAFF.

The CDR3 here is CASSEMGGEQYF. DNA of the CDR3: TGTGCCAGCAGTGAAATGGGGGGCGAGCAGTACTTC. The V call is TRBV6-1, the J call TRBJ2-7, with D possibly matching TRBD2 (6 bases). Per the germline V gene, CDR1 is MNHNS and CDR2 is SASEGT. Trimming stripped 2 bases from V and 6 bases from J, with 8 bases between. The CDR3 is 12 amino acids.

This chain uses TRBV6-6 with TRBJ1-1, with 8 bases aligning to TRBD1. V shed 6 bases and J 7 bases; nucleotides not matched to a gene: 4. CDR3 size: 12 residues. The germline V gene has CDR1 MNHNY and CDR2 SVGAGI (reference sequence). CDR3 region: CASRSTGDEAFF. CDR3 DNA sequence: TGTGCCAGCAGATCGACAGGGGATGAAGCTTTCTTT.

This chain joins TRBV28 and TRBJ2-1, with 7 bases matching TRBD2. The junction had 10 bases not matched to a gene; V was cut back by 5 bases and J by 6 bases. The CDR3 has 15 residues. CDR1 and CDR2 from the germline V gene are MDHEN and SYDVKM. CDR3 nucleotides: TGTGCCAGCAGTGTTAGCGGGCCGGGGACCAATGAGCAGTTCTTC. This sequence encodes CASSVSGPGTNEQFF.